This note documents a single T cell receptor (beta chain) sequence. No antigen is known for it. This specimen comes from a study of cytomegalovirus exposure and HLA in healthy donors. Study-level results: A later analysis revealed that TCR association rates differed between HLA loci, peaking at DRB1 and bottoming out at HLA-C.

The PCR contained 60 Vbeta and 13 Jbeta primers. Method: immunoSEQ multiplex PCR; TCRdb's copy keeps in-frame clones and lacks some. The table includes over 95,000 clones, 60% to 85% detected once. The V end was cut by 2 bases, the J end by 4 bases, with 17 bases between. CDR1 SGHDN and CDR2 FVKESK come from the germline V gene. This CDR3 comprises 16 residues. The V gene is TRBV14, the J gene TRBJ1-2; weak D call: TRBD1 (6 bases). The sequencing sample was made of PBMCs. The receptor was isolated from a female donor in good health and CMV-seronegative. The CDR3 sequence: CASSQTGTSKIYGYTF. The CDR3 nucleotides are TGTGCCAGCAGCCAAACCGGGACATCTAAGATCTATGGCTACACCTTC.